These 2 T cell receptor beta chains share one sample of origin, sequenced in a study of PD-L1 blockade in urothelial cancer. Time point: peripheral blood 6 weeks after treatment start. Sequencing used immunoSEQ multiplex PCR; TCRdb keeps in-frame clones, though not all of them. This sample has 31,000 or so clones; roughly nine tenths occur once, and the top ten carry approximately 8.1%. This material consisted of PBMCs, taken around atezolizumab (anti-PD-L1) treatment. Every receptor here comes from an older man with urothelial cancer.

This rearrangement joins TRBV14 to TRBJ1-2, with TRBD1 identical over 7 bases. The junction had 4 bases not matched to a gene; V was cut back by 1 base and J by 8 bases. The CDR3 spans 13 residues. Germline V gene lookup returns CDR1 SGHDN and CDR2 FVKESK. CDR3 loop: CASSQVTGSGYTF. DNA of the CDR3: TGTGCCAGCAGCCAAGTGACAGGGAGCGGCTACACCTTC.

V and J are TRBV5-4 and TRBJ2-3; 7 bases map to TRBD1. Unmatched junction bases numbered 8, after V lost 3 bases and J lost 1 base. This CDR3 is built from 16 residues. Germline CDR1 is SGHNT and CDR2 is YYREEE (reference sequence). CDR3 DNA: TGTGCCAGCAGCTCCGCTGGACAGGCCCGCACAGATACGCAGTATTTT. It is translated as CASSSAGQARTDTQYF.